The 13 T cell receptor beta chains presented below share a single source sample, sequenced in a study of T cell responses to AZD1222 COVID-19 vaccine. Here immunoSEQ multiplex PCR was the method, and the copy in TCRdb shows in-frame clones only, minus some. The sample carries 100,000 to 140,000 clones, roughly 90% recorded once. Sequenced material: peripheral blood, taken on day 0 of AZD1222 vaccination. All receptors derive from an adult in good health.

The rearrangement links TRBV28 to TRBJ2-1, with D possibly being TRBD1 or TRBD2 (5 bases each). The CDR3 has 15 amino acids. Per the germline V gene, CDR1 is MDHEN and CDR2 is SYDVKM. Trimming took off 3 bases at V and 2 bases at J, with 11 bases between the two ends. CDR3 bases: TGTGCCAGCAGTTTGCCGGGGCTAGCCTACAATGAGCAGTTCTTC. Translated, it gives CASSLPGLAYNEQFF.

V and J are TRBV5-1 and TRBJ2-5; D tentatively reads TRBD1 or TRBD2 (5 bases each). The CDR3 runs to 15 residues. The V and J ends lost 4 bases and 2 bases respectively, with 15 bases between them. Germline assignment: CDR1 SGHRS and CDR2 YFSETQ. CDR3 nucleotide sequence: TGCGCCAGCAGCCGTTATTACGGGGCTCAAGAGACCCAGTACTTC. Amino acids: CASSRYYGAQETQYF.

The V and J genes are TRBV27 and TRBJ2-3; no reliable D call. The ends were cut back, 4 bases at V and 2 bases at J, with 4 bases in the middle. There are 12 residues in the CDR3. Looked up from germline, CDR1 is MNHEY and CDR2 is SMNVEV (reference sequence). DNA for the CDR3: TGTGCCAGCAGTTCCAACACAGATACGCAGTATTTT. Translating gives CASSSNTDTQYF.

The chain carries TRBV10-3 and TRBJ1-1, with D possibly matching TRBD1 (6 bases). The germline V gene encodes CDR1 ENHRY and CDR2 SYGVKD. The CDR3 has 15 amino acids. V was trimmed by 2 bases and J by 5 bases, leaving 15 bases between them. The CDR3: CAISEPKGGRTEAFF. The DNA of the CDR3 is TGTGCCATCAGTGAGCCGAAAGGGGGTCGGACTGAAGCTTTCTTT.

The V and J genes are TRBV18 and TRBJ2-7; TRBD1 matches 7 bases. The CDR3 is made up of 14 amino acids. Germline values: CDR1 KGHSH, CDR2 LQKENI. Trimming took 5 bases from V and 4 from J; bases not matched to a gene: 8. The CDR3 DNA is TGTGCCAGCTCATCCGGGACAGAACTATACGAGCAGTACTTC. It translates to CASSSGTELYEQYF.

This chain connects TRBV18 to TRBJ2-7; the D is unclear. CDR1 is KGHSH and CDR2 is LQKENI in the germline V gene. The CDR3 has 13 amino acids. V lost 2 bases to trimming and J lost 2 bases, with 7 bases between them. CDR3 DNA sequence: TGTGCCAGCTCACCAAGGCAGGCCTACGAGCAGTACTTC. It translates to CASSPRQAYEQYF. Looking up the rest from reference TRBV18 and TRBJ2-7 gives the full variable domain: NAGVMQNPRHLVRRRGQEARLRCSPMKGHSHVYWYRQLPEEGLKFMVYLQKENIIDESGMPKERFSAEFPKEGPSILRIQQVVRGDSAAYFCASSPRQAYEQYFGPGTRLTVT.

The CDR3 region has the DNA TGTGCCTCCTACCCCCGAATGGACGGCACTAATGAAAAACTGTTTTTT. The encoded protein is CASYPRMDGTNEKLFF. The chain has TRBV27 and TRBJ1-4; D is ambiguous. Trimming left V 11 bases short and J 2 bases short, with 21 bases between. Germline V CDR1 and CDR2: MNHEY, SMNVEV (reference sequence). The CDR3 is 16 residues long.

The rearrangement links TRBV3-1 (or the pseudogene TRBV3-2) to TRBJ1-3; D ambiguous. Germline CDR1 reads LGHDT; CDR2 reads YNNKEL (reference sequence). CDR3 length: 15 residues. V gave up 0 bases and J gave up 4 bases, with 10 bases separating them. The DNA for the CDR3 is TGTGCCAGCAGCCAAGATCGCGGTGGCGGAAACACCATATATTTT. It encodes CASSQDRGGGNTIYF.

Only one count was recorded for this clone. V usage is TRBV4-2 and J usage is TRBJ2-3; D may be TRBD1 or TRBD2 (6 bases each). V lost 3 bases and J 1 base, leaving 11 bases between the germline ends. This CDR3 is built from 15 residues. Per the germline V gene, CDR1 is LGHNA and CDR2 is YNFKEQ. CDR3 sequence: CASSQAEGGTDTQYF. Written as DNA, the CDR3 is TGTGCCAGCAGCCAGGCGGAGGGGGGCACAGATACGCAGTATTTT.

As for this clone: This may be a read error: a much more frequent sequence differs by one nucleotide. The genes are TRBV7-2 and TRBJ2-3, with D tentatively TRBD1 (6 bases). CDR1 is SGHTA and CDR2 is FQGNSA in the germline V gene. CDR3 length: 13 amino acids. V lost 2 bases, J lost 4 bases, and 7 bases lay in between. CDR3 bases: TGTGCCAGCAGCTTAACAGGGTCAGATACGCAGTATTTT. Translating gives CASSLTGSDTQYF.

The CDR3 here is CASSRTSGSSTDTQYF. CDR3 in DNA: TGTGCCAGCAGCCGGACTAGCGGCAGTAGCACAGATACGCAGTATTTT. This chain connects TRBV3-1 (or the pseudogene TRBV3-2) to TRBJ2-3, with TRBD2 matching over 10 bases. The CDR3 is 16 residues long. Germline V gene lookup returns CDR1 LGHDT and CDR2 YNNKEL (reference sequence). V was clipped by 4 bases and J by 0 bases; unmatched bases: 4.

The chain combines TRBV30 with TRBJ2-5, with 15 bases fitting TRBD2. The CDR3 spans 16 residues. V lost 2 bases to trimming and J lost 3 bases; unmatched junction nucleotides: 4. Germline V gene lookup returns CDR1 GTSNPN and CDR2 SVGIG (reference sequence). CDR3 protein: CAWSSRTSGREETQYF. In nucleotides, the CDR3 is TGTGCCTGGAGTTCTCGGACTAGCGGGAGGGAAGAGACCCAGTACTTC.

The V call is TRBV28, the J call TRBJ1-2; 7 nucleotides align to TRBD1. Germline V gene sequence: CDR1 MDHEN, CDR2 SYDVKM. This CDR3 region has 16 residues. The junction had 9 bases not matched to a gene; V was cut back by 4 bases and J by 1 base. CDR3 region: CASSSLRTGLNYGYTF. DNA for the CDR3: TGTGCCAGCAGTTCTCTAAGGACAGGACTTAACTATGGCTACACCTTC.